This entry lists 25 T cell receptor beta chains sequenced from one sample in a study of beta chain features in type 1 diabetes. Study results and caveats: People with Type 1 diabetes carried modestly yet significantly shorter TCRB CDR3s in all four CD4+ subsets.

The investigators reverse transcribed all of the isolated RNA, so they sequenced expressed TCRB transcripts. Assay: immunoSEQ multiplex PCR; the TCRdb copy retains only in-frame clones and omits some. The sample includes some 120,000 clones, around 15% of them seen just once. The antigens of these receptors remain unknown. Sequencing was carried out using central memory CD4+ T cells from blood. The receptors here all came from a young man with type 1 diabetes.

The genes are TRBV6-5 and TRBJ2-3; TRBD2 aligns across 9 bases. V shed 1 base and J 2 bases; nucleotides not matched to a gene: 4. The CDR3 has 16 amino acids. CDR1 and CDR2 from the germline V gene are MNHEY and SVGAGI. The CDR3 DNA follows: TGTGCCAGCAGTTACTGGCTAGCGGGACCCACAGATACGCAGTATTTT. Translating it yields CASSYWLAGPTDTQYF.

V usage is TRBV20-1 and J usage is TRBJ1-1; D unresolved. Germline values: CDR1 DFQATT, CDR2 SNEGSKA (reference sequence). With 7 bases removed from V and 1 base from J, the gap between germline ends came to 7 bases. The CDR3 has 11 residues. The CDR3 sequence is CSGRSNTEAFF. CDR3 coding DNA: TGCAGTGGCAGATCGAACACTGAAGCTTTCTTT.

This sequence joins TRBV29-1 and TRBJ1-1; tentative D call: TRBD1 (6 bases). CDR3 size: 12 residues. CDR1 and CDR2 from the germline V gene are SQVTM and ANQGSEA. Trimming removed 5 bases at V and 3 bases at J, with 10 bases between. The CDR3 DNA is TGCAGCGTTAGGGAGGGGGACACTGAAGCTTTCTTT. This encodes CSVREGDTEAFF.

This clone was seen only a few times. At one of its ends the junction is not consistent with the germline gene, which may arise from a read error. V usage is TRBV7-7 and J usage is TRBJ2-1, with D possibly TRBD2 on 5 matching bases. Germline CDR1 is SSHAT and CDR2 is FNYEAQ (reference sequence). This CDR3 comprises 13 residues. Written as DNA, the CDR3 is TGTGCTAGCAGCCTAGGACTGGAAAATGAGCAGTTCTTC. Its translation: CASSLGLENEQFF.

This sequence joins TRBV7-2 and TRBJ2-1; 8 nucleotides line up with TRBD2. V was pared by 3 bases and J by 7 bases, with 2 bases of the junction left unmatched. In germline, CDR1 is SGHTA, CDR2 FQGNSA. The CDR3 runs 13 residues. The CDR3 here is CASSFAGGNEQFF. CDR3 nucleotide sequence: TGTGCCAGCAGCTTCGCGGGGGGTAATGAGCAGTTCTTC.

A few counts support this clone. The chain couples TRBV21-1 to TRBJ1-4; the listed D gene, TRBD1, was not tested against the DNA. TRBV21-1 is a pseudogene segment. This CDR3 is 18 amino acids long. The CDR3 coding sequence is TGTGCCAGCAGCAAAGCAACGAGACAAAAGACAACTAATGAAAAACTGTTTTTT. Its protein is CASSKATRQKTTNEKLFF.

This clone showed up just a few times. The CDR3 bases are TGTGCCAGCAGAACTAGCGGGAGAGGTACGCAGTATTTT. It codes for CASRTSGRGTQYF. V usage is TRBV25-1 and J usage is TRBJ2-3; 11 bases are a match to TRBD2. The germline V gene has CDR1 MGHDK and CDR2 SYGVNS. This CDR3 contains 13 residues. With 6 bases clipped from V and 8 bases from J, the junction kept 4 bases outside the gene matches.

This chain connects TRBV2 to TRBJ2-5; 7 bases are shared with TRBD2. There are 13 residues in the CDR3. CDR1 and CDR2 from the germline V gene are SNHLY and FYNNEI. The ends lost 10 bases at V and 7 bases at J; junction bases unmatched: 12. The CDR3 coding sequence is TGTGCCACTCACCCGACGGGGGGTTTGACCCAGTACTTC. Residues: CATHPTGGLTQYF. Complete variable domain (other parts from reference TRBV2 and TRBJ2-5): EPEVTQTPSHQVTQMGQEVILRCVPISNHLYFYWYRQILGQKVEFLVSFYNNEISEKSEIFDDQFSVERPDGSNFTLKIRSTKLEDSAMYFCATHPTGGLTQYFGPGTRLLVL.

The sample holds a few counts of this clone. This chain connects TRBV28 to TRBJ2-4, with D perhaps matching TRBD1 (6 bases). Trimming took off 3 bases at V and 4 bases at J, with 19 bases between the two ends. CDR1 and CDR2 from the germline V gene are MDHEN and SYDVKM. The CDR3 totals 17 residues. The CDR3 sequence is CASSFFGSRDTKNIQYF. In nucleotides, the CDR3 is TGTGCCAGCAGTTTTTTTGGCTCCCGGGACACGAAAAACATTCAGTACTTC.

This clone was seen more than once but under ten times. The genes are TRBV28 and TRBJ2-2; 7 bases agree with TRBD2. Trimming took 2 bases from V and 2 from J; bases not matched to a gene: 8. The CDR3 has 17 residues. Germline assignment: CDR1 MDHEN and CDR2 SYDVKM. The CDR3 region has the DNA TGTGCCAGCAGTTTACCAATTAGCGGGTTTAACACCGGGGAGCTGTTTTTT. The encoded protein is CASSLPISGFNTGELFF.

About this clone: Mismatch with germline at one junction end may stem from a read error. The CDR3 spells CASSVISDNF. For the CDR3, the DNA is TGTGCCAGCAGCGTTATTAGCGACAACTTC. The chain recombines TRBV9 with TRBJ2-7; possibly TRBD2 for D (5 bases). The CDR3 is 10 amino acids. Germline V gene sequence: CDR1 SGDLS, CDR2 YYNGEE.

There are a few counts of this clone. The V and J genes are TRBV30 and TRBJ1-2; 9 bases match TRBD1. This CDR3 has 15 amino acids. The V and J ends lost 5 bases and 7 bases, in that order; junction bases with no gene match: 14. Germline CDR1 and CDR2: GTSNPN and SVGIG (reference sequence). DNA for the CDR3: TGTGCCTGGTTGCACCGGACAGGGGCCTTCACTGGCTACACCTTC. This sequence encodes CAWLHRTGAFTGYTF. Using reference TRBV30 and TRBJ1-2 for the parts outside the CDR3, the full variable domain is SQTIHQWPATLVQPVGSPLSLECTVEGTSNPNLYWYRQAAGRGLQLLFYSVGIGQISSEVPQNLSASRPQDRQFILSSKKLLLSDSGFYLCAWLHRTGAFTGYTFGSGTRLTVV.

The DNA for the CDR3 is TGCGCCAGCAGCCAAGCGAGGGGGACAGGGAATGAAAAACTGTTTTTT. Its protein product is CASSQARGTGNEKLFF. This chain links TRBV4-1 with TRBJ1-4; TRBD1 aligns across 9 bases. V trimming: 1 base; J trimming: 5 bases; junction bases outside the gene matches: 5. CDR3 size: 16 residues. In germline, CDR1 is MGHRA, CDR2 YSYEKL.

A few counts support this clone. The chain has TRBV30 and TRBJ2-3, with 10 bases aligning to TRBD2. The CDR3 is made up of 14 amino acids. Trimming at V came to 8 bases and at J to 3 bases, leaving 8 bases not matched to a gene. CDR1 is GTSNPN, CDR2 SVGIG, per germline (reference sequence). The CDR3 is CARGSGGDTDTQYF. As DNA, the CDR3 is TGTGCCCGGGGGAGCGGGGGGGATACAGATACGCAGTATTTT.

The chain recombines TRBV29-1 with TRBJ1-3; 11 bases agree with TRBD1. Germline loops: CDR1 SQVTM, CDR2 ANQGSEA. This CDR3 region has 15 residues. V was clipped by 5 bases and J by 2 bases; unmatched bases: 5. CDR3 sequence: CSVFGTGGAGNTIYF. CDR3 DNA: TGCAGCGTTTTCGGGACAGGGGGAGCTGGAAACACCATATATTTT.

The gene calls are TRBV7-2 and TRBJ1-1, with D unclear. The germline V gene encodes CDR1 SGHTA and CDR2 FQGNSA. This CDR3 has 14 amino acids. V lost 3 bases to trimming and J lost 3 bases, with 11 bases between them. DNA for the CDR3: TGTGCCAGCAGCTTGAGGCAGGTTGACACTGAAGCTTTCTTT. It translates to CASSLRQVDTEAFF.

This clone was found a few times. The chain couples TRBV10-3 to TRBJ1-5; 9 nucleotides match TRBD1. CDR1 and CDR2 (germline): ENHRY, SYGVKD. There are 15 residues in the CDR3. V lost 3 bases to trimming and J lost 1 base; unmatched junction nucleotides: 1. In DNA form, the CDR3 reads TGTGCCATCAGTGATGGGACAGGGAGCAATCAGCCCCAGCATTTT. Its translation: CAISDGTGSNQPQHF.

This clone was recorded a few times. CDR3 region: CASSVNTGANGYTF. CDR3 nucleotides: TGTGCCAGCAGCGTAAATACCGGGGCAAATGGCTACACCTTC. The V call is TRBV9, the J call TRBJ1-2; weak D call: TRBD1 (5 bases). Trimming stripped 1 base from V and 6 bases from J, with 13 bases between. The length of the CDR3 is 14 residues. Germline V CDR1 and CDR2: SGDLS, YYNGEE.

The chain has TRBV2 and TRBJ1-4; D ambiguous. The CDR3 extends over 15 amino acids. The germline gives CDR1 SNHLY, CDR2 FYNNEI. Trimming pared 6 bases from V and 8 bases from J, leaving 19 bases between. The CDR3 protein is CASRKAGVVGEKLFF. The CDR3 nucleotides read TGTGCCAGCAGGAAAGCAGGTGTGGTAGGAGAAAAACTGTTTTTT. The full variable domain, in which reference TRBV2 and TRBJ1-4 provide the parts outside the CDR3, is EPEVTQTPSHQVTQMGQEVILRCVPISNHLYFYWYRQILGQKVEFLVSFYNNEISEKSEIFDDQFSVERPDGSNFTLKIRSTKLEDSAMYFCASRKAGVVGEKLFFGSGTQLSVL.

With regard to this clone: Other nucleotide sequences from this sample produce the same CDR3. The gene calls are TRBV7-9 and TRBJ2-3; D ambiguous. The CDR3 contains 12 residues. The ends were cut back, 4 bases at V and 2 bases at J, with 4 bases in the middle. Germline values: CDR1 SEHNR, CDR2 FQNEAQ (reference sequence). CDR3 sequence: CASSSSTDTQYF. Here the CDR3 DNA reads TGTGCCAGCAGCTCGTCCACAGATACGCAGTATTTT.

The rearrangement links TRBV28 to TRBJ1-2; D gene ambiguous. Trimming took 7 bases from V and 4 from J, leaving 1 base between them. Germline CDR1 reads MDHEN; CDR2 reads SYDVKM. The CDR3 extends over 9 amino acids. Here the CDR3 reads CASTYGYTF. In DNA, the CDR3 is TGTGCCAGCACCTATGGCTACACCTTC.

The rearrangement uses TRBV6-5 and TRBJ2-3; 7 bases are a match to TRBD2. J was trimmed by 13 bases and V by 4 bases; bases with no gene match: 8. This CDR3 is 12 amino acids long. Germline assignment: CDR1 MNHEY and CDR2 SVGAGI. CDR3 in amino acids: CASSSKRTREYF. CDR3 coding DNA: TGTGCCAGCAGTTCAAAAAGGACTAGAGAGTATTTT.

This clone was counted between two and nine times. V usage is TRBV30 and J usage is TRBJ2-6, with 7 bases aligning to TRBD1. The V segment lost 0 bases and the J segment 4 bases; nucleotides outside the gene matches: 6. Germline CDR1 and CDR2: GTSNPN and SVGIG (reference sequence). This CDR3 comprises 16 residues. The CDR3 sequence: CAWSVDRPSGANVLTF. CDR3 DNA: TGTGCCTGGAGTGTGGACAGGCCCTCCGGGGCCAACGTCCTGACTTTC.

This clone was counted between two and nine times. Other DNA sequences of this sample code for an identical CDR3. This chain uses TRBV5-1 with TRBJ2-3, with D unclear. The CDR3 loop spans 14 amino acids. The germline V gene encodes CDR1 SGHRS and CDR2 YFSETQ. V lost 4 bases and J 2 bases, leaving 11 bases between the germline ends. Written as DNA, the CDR3 is TGCGCCAGCAGCCTAAGGACCTACACAGATACGCAGTATTTT. The encoded protein is CASSLRTYTDTQYF.

The sample holds a few counts of this clone. The genes are TRBV11-2 and TRBJ2-7, with 7 bases lining up with TRBD2. The CDR3 covers 17 residues. CDR1 is SGHAT, CDR2 FQNNGV, per germline. The ends lost 1 base at V and 1 base at J; junction bases unmatched: 10. The CDR3 DNA reads TGTGCCAGCAGCTTAGCTAGCGGCATCTTCAAATCCTACGAGCAGTACTTC. This translates into CASSLASGIFKSYEQYF.